This T cell receptor beta chain derives from a study of blood T cell repertoires in COVID-19. As for the study in general: PBMCs, B-cell-depleted T cells, or T cells provided the cDNA or gDNA that made up the material.

With 6 bases clipped from V and 1 base from J, the junction kept 5 bases outside the gene matches. The CDR3 length is 13 residues. Per germline, CDR1 SQVTM and CDR2 ANQGSEA. Living in 24 US areas, the participants were between roughly 18 and 90 years of age. Cohorts were assigned according to the clinical history that participants reported. Recovered status in Cohort 3 required two negative PCRs, clearance, or symptom resolution. Profiled with immunoSEQ multiplex PCR; TCRdb holds only in-frame clones, not every one. The data contain a few hundred thousand clones, roughly 91% of them singletons. The sequenced material came from PBMCs or T cells enriched from blood (not recorded which). The source is a woman in her 30s who had recovered from COVID-19. The genes are TRBV29-1 and TRBJ2-7, with TRBD1 identical over 8 bases. CDR3 sequence: CSVRTGGSYEQYF. In DNA form, the CDR3 reads TGCAGCGTCAGAACAGGGGGATCCTACGAGCAGTACTTC.